Each of the 32 T cell receptor beta chains below was sequenced from the same sample in a study of siplizumab effects on memory and regulatory T cells. Libraries were prepared by immunoSEQ multiplex PCR; TCRdb keeps only in-frame clonotypes and omits some of them. The data hold 57,000 or so clones, with approximately 95% observed a single time. The source material was CD8+ T cells sorted from blood. The receptors originated from a human donor in good health.

CDR3 nucleotides: TGTGCCAGCAGCCAAGAAAATCCCTACTATGGCTACACCTTC. Translating it yields CASSQENPYYGYTF. This chain links TRBV9 with TRBJ1-2; unclear D gene. This CDR3 region has 14 residues. The germline CDR1 and CDR2 sequences are SGDLS and YYNGEE. The germline V and J ends were trimmed by 4 bases and 3 bases, with 13 bases remaining between them.

The V call is TRBV29-1, the J call TRBJ1-2, with a weak D call TRBD1 (5 bases). The V end was cut by 7 bases, the J end by 5 bases, with 5 bases between. In germline, CDR1 is SQVTM, CDR2 ANQGSEA. The CDR3 loop spans 9 amino acids. The DNA for the CDR3 is TGCAGCGCAGGGTATGGCTACACCTTC. Its translation: CSAGYGYTF. The full variable domain, with the rest looked up from reference TRBV29-1 and TRBJ1-2, is SAVISQKPSRDICQRGTSLTIQCQVDSQVTMMFWYRQQPGQSLTLIATANQGSEATYESGFVIDKFPISRPNLTFSTLTVSNMSPEDSSIYLCSAGYGYTFGSGTRLTVV.

The genes are TRBV7-8 and TRBJ2-5; TRBD2 matches at 8 bases. Germline V gene lookup returns CDR1 SGHVS and CDR2 FQNEAQ. This CDR3 region has 15 residues. V trimming: 2 bases; J trimming: 0 bases; junction bases outside the gene matches: 2. The CDR3 DNA is TGTGCCAGCAGCTTAACGGGAGGGTACCAAGAGACCCAGTACTTC. Its protein product is CASSLTGGYQETQYF.

The chain is built from TRBV6-1 and TRBJ1-1, with D perhaps TRBD1 (5 bases). Trimming took 3 bases from V and 1 from J, leaving 9 bases between them. Germline CDR1 reads MNHNS; CDR2 reads SASEGT. The CDR3 is 14 residues long. The CDR3 loop reads CASSEGRWNTEAFF. The CDR3 bases are TGTGCCAGCAGTGAGGGACGGTGGAACACTGAAGCTTTCTTT.

The rearrangement joins TRBV4-1 to TRBJ2-2; D gene unclear. From germline, CDR1 is MGHRA and CDR2 YSYEKL. This CDR3 contains 12 residues. Deletions cut 2 bases from V and 2 bases from J, with 0 bases between. The CDR3 loop is CASSQNTGELFF. CDR3 DNA sequence: TGCGCCAGCAGCCAAAACACCGGGGAGCTGTTTTTT.

The V and J genes are TRBV5-4 and TRBJ2-7; 10 nucleotides align to TRBD2. CDR3 length: 15 residues. Germline values: CDR1 SGHNT, CDR2 YYREEE (reference sequence). Unmatched junction bases numbered 4, after V lost 0 bases and J lost 4 bases. The CDR3 protein is CASSLGAGGRYEQYF. The CDR3 region has the DNA TGTGCCAGCAGCTTGGGAGCGGGAGGGAGGTACGAGCAGTACTTC.

The rearrangement links TRBV30 to TRBJ2-1, with a possible D match to TRBD1 (6 bases). The CDR3 length is 16 residues. The V end lost 2 bases, the J end lost 3 bases, and 17 bases lay between the germline ends. The germline V gene has CDR1 GTSNPN and CDR2 SVGIG (reference sequence). CDR3 in DNA: TGTGCCTGGAGTCTAGATGCAGGGGAGATCTACAATGAGCAGTTCTTC. Protein: CAWSLDAGEIYNEQFF.

The chain joins TRBV29-1 to TRBJ1-3; D is undetermined. The germline CDR1 and CDR2 sequences are SQVTM and ANQGSEA. This CDR3 spans 12 amino acids. Trimming removed 7 bases at V and 6 bases at J, with 13 bases between. The CDR3 DNA reads as TGCAGCGCCCTAGAGGTTTCAAACACCATATATTTT. Its translation: CSALEVSNTIYF.

The chain joins TRBV28 to TRBJ1-5; possible D gene TRBD1, 6 bases. The V and J ends lost 8 bases and 0 bases respectively, with 14 bases between them. CDR1 and CDR2 from the germline V gene are MDHEN and SYDVKM. The CDR3 extends over 15 amino acids. The CDR3 spells CASEKAGDSNQPQHF. The CDR3 bases are TGTGCCAGCGAAAAAGCAGGGGATAGCAATCAGCCCCAGCATTTT.

This chain connects TRBV27 to TRBJ1-3, with 8 bases lining up with TRBD1. From germline, CDR1 is MNHEY and CDR2 SMNVEV (reference sequence). The CDR3 is made up of 15 amino acids. Trimming removed 4 bases from V and 0 bases from J; junction bases left unmatched: 2. The CDR3, as DNA: TGTGCCAGCAGTTCCGACAGGGGCTCTGGAAACACCATATATTTT. Encoded protein: CASSSDRGSGNTIYF.

The chain joins TRBV7-3 to TRBJ2-1; TRBD2 aligns across 8 bases. The CDR3 sequence is 15 residues long. V shed 1 base and J 3 bases; nucleotides not matched to a gene: 2. Germline CDR1 SGHTA, CDR2 FQGTGA. The CDR3 reads CASSLSLAGYNEQFF. DNA for the CDR3: TGTGCCAGCAGCTTAAGCCTAGCGGGCTACAATGAGCAGTTCTTC.

V and J are TRBV4-1 and TRBJ2-5; no clear D gene. CDR1 is MGHRA and CDR2 is YSYEKL in the germline V gene. With 1 base removed from V and 0 bases from J, the gap between germline ends came to 3 bases. The CDR3 has 13 amino acids. The CDR3 loop reads CASSQVNQETQYF. CDR3 nucleotides: TGCGCCAGCAGCCAAGTAAACCAAGAGACCCAGTACTTC.

This chain joins TRBV29-1 and TRBJ2-2, with 7 bases aligning to TRBD2. Germline V gene data show CDR1 as SQVTM and CDR2 as ANQGSEA. The CDR3 is 18 amino acids. The V and J ends lost 1 base and 7 bases, in that order; junction bases with no gene match: 18. The CDR3 region has the DNA TGCAGCGTTGAAGGAACAAGGGCGGCGGGAGAGCGTTACGGGGAGCTGTTTTTT. Its protein is CSVEGTRAAGERYGELFF.

This chain connects TRBV28 to TRBJ2-7; D is tentatively TRBD1 or TRBD2 (7 bases each). The V gene's germline CDR1 is MDHEN and CDR2 SYDVKM. CDR3 size: 14 residues. V dropped 7 bases and J dropped 4 bases, with 17 bases sitting between them. The CDR3 DNA is TGTGCCAGCAACGTTGACAGGGAGGGATACGAGCAGTACTTC. Amino acids: CASNVDREGYEQYF.

The rearrangement joins TRBV2 to TRBJ2-7, with 10 bases matching TRBD2. The CDR3 covers 14 residues. Germline V gives CDR1 SNHLY, CDR2 FYNNEI. The V gene end was trimmed by 3 bases and the J gene end by 10 bases; junction bases not matched to a gene: 9. CDR3 region: CASSESSGRPEQYF. The CDR3 DNA reads TGTGCCAGCAGTGAGAGTAGCGGGAGGCCGGAACAGTACTTC.

This clone was counted between two and nine times. The chain recombines TRBV27 with TRBJ2-7, with TRBD1 as a possible D gene (6 bases). Germline V CDR1 and CDR2: MNHEY, SMNVEV (reference sequence). Trimming took off 2 bases at V and 1 base at J, with 6 bases between the two ends. This CDR3 has 13 amino acids. The CDR3 protein is CASSLGQSYEQYF. In DNA form, the CDR3 reads TGTGCCAGCAGTTTAGGACAGTCCTACGAGCAGTACTTC.

The chain has TRBV7-8 and TRBJ1-3; D remains ambiguous. Trimming pared 2 bases from V and 1 base from J, leaving 12 bases between. Germline assignment: CDR1 SGHVS and CDR2 FQNEAQ. This CDR3 is 16 amino acids long. DNA of the CDR3: TGTGCCAGCAGCTTATCACCCCTGGGTTCTGGAAACACCATATATTTT. Its protein is CASSLSPLGSGNTIYF.

As DNA, the CDR3 is TGTGCCAGCAGTTTAGCGAGTAGTGAGCAGTTCTTC. Its protein product is CASSLASSEQFF. V and J are TRBV28 and TRBJ2-1, with D unresolved. Germline CDR1 and CDR2: MDHEN and SYDVKM. Trimming left V 2 bases short and J 9 bases short, with 8 bases between. CDR3 size: 12 residues. Complete variable domain (other parts from reference TRBV28 and TRBJ2-1): DVKVTQSSRYLVKRTGEKVFLECVQDMDHENMFWYRQDPGLGLRLIYFSYDVKMKEKGDIPEGYSVSREKKERFSLILESASTNQTSMYLCASSLASSEQFFGPGTRLTVL.

The gene calls are TRBV30 and TRBJ2-7; TRBD1 aligns across 11 bases. Germline V gene data show CDR1 as GTSNPN and CDR2 as SVGIG (reference sequence). The CDR3 has 14 amino acids. Unmatched junction bases numbered 1, after V lost 0 bases and J lost 3 bases. CDR3 protein: CAWSVGTGGYEQYF. CDR3 bases: TGTGCCTGGAGTGTCGGGACAGGGGGCTACGAGCAGTACTTC.

Only one count was recorded for this clone. The chain has TRBV29-1 and TRBJ1-2; TRBD1 aligns across 7 bases. The CDR3 spans 13 residues. Germline CDR1 is SQVTM and CDR2 is ANQGSEA. V shed 7 bases and J 1 base; nucleotides not matched to a gene: 6. The DNA of the CDR3 is TGCAGCGCTATGACAGGGCGTAACTATGGCTACACCTTC. It encodes CSAMTGRNYGYTF.

The V and J genes are TRBV9 and TRBJ2-5; 14 bases agree with TRBD2. V gave up 0 bases and J gave up 5 bases; unmatched junction bases: 12. The CDR3 sequence is 19 residues long. Looked up from germline, CDR1 is SGDLS and CDR2 is YYNGEE. CDR3: CASSVGFLTSGRARETQYF. The CDR3, as DNA: TGTGCCAGCAGCGTAGGGTTCCTGACTAGCGGGAGGGCCAGGGAGACCCAGTACTTC.

CDR3: CASTLFGGTGFEEQYF. CDR3 nucleotide sequence: TGTGCCAGCACTCTTTTCGGGGGGACAGGGTTTGAGGAGCAGTACTTC. V usage is TRBV28 and J usage is TRBJ2-7, with 9 nucleotides matching TRBD1. Trimming at V came to 7 bases and at J to 7 bases, leaving 17 bases not matched to a gene. This CDR3 has 16 amino acids. The germline V gene has CDR1 MDHEN and CDR2 SYDVKM.

This chain links TRBV9 with TRBJ2-3; possible D gene TRBD1, 5 bases. V lost 0 bases to trimming and J lost 10 bases, with 15 bases between them. Germline V gene sequence: CDR1 SGDLS, CDR2 YYNGEE. The length of the CDR3 is 14 residues. The CDR3 reads CASSVDQGYSAQYF. In DNA, the CDR3 is TGTGCCAGCAGCGTAGATCAGGGCTACTCAGCGCAGTATTTT.

The rearrangement links TRBV9 to TRBJ2-1; D perhaps matches TRBD2 (6 bases). The CDR3 loop spans 17 amino acids. With 0 bases removed from V and 0 bases from J, the gap between germline ends came to 13 bases. The germline V gene has CDR1 SGDLS and CDR2 YYNGEE. The CDR3 coding sequence is TGTGCCAGCAGCGTAGAACCGGGGGAAGGCTCCTACAATGAGCAGTTCTTC. Protein product: CASSVEPGEGSYNEQFF.

The chain uses TRBV5-4 and TRBJ2-7; 7 bases match TRBD1. Germline V CDR1 and CDR2: SGHNT, YYREEE (reference sequence). The V and J ends lost 3 bases and 2 bases, in that order; junction bases with no gene match: 2. CDR3 size: 13 residues. The CDR3 coding sequence is TGTGCCAGCAGCTACGGACAGGCCTACGAGCAGTACTTC. This gives the protein CASSYGQAYEQYF.

This clone was recorded only once. The chain couples TRBV11-2 to TRBJ2-5, with a possible D match to TRBD1 (6 bases). Germline CDR1 is SGHAT and CDR2 is FQNNGV. The CDR3 extends over 14 amino acids. Deletions cut 4 bases from V and 5 bases from J, with 14 bases between. CDR3 coding DNA: TGTGCCAGCAGCTCTCGACAGGTCGGGGAGACCCAGTACTTC. Its translation: CASSSRQVGETQYF.

The chain combines TRBV10-1 with TRBJ2-7; D unresolved. Looked up from germline, CDR1 is WNHNN and CDR2 is SYGVQD (reference sequence). There are 14 residues in the CDR3. Trimming left V 2 bases short and J 4 bases short, with 12 bases between. CDR3 DNA sequence: TGCGCCAGCAGTGAGCGGCCTTCAGCGTACGAGCAGTACTTC. It encodes CASSERPSAYEQYF.

The V gene is TRBV5-5, the J gene TRBJ2-1; D unresolved. CDR1 SGHKS and CDR2 YYEKEE come from the germline V gene (reference sequence). CDR3 size: 17 residues. Trimming left V 4 bases short and J 5 bases short, with 22 bases between. CDR3 in DNA: TGTGCCAGCAGCCCGGCGTGGGCGGAAACAGCTAACAATGAGCAGTTCTTC. Protein sequence: CASSPAWAETANNEQFF.

The rearrangement uses TRBV11-2 and TRBJ2-3, with 10 bases identical to TRBD2. Germline V gene sequence: CDR1 SGHAT, CDR2 FQNNGV. V was pared by 2 bases and J by 5 bases, with 4 bases of the junction left unmatched. There are 15 residues in the CDR3. The CDR3 reads CASSLWASGRDTQYF. Written as DNA, the CDR3 is TGTGCCAGCAGCTTATGGGCTAGCGGGAGAGATACGCAGTATTTT.

The V gene is TRBV9, the J gene TRBJ2-7; a possible D gene is TRBD2 (6 bases). The CDR3 is made up of 14 amino acids. Germline-derived CDR1 and CDR2 are SGDLS and YYNGEE. V was shortened by 5 bases and J by 2 bases, with 14 bases between the two germline ends. The CDR3 DNA is TGTGCCAGCAGTGCGGGACGACAGACCTACGAGCAGTACTTC. This gives the protein CASSAGRQTYEQYF.

This clone was counted once. Other DNA sequences in the sample encode the same CDR3. The V gene is TRBV6-5, the J gene TRBJ2-1; D not certain. The CDR3 has 15 amino acids. V dropped 2 bases and J dropped 0 bases, with 8 bases sitting between them. The V gene's germline CDR1 is MNHEY and CDR2 SVGAGI. CDR3 bases: TGTGCCAGCAGTTACGGTCCGAGCTCCTACAATGAGCAGTTCTTC. It translates to CASSYGPSSYNEQFF.

This clone was seen once. This rearrangement joins TRBV7-2 to TRBJ1-2, with 10 bases that match TRBD1. The germline CDR1 and CDR2 sequences are SGHTA and FQGNSA. The CDR3 consists of 16 residues. Trimming at V came to 5 bases and at J to 1 base, leaving 7 bases not matched to a gene. The CDR3 sequence is CASSPRRTGGNYGYTF. Written as DNA, the CDR3 is TGTGCCAGCAGCCCTAGAAGGACAGGGGGTAACTATGGCTACACCTTC.